One sample yielded the 13 T cell receptor beta chains listed below, sequenced in a study of blood T cell repertoires in COVID-19. The method was immunoSEQ multiplex PCR; TCRdb's version includes in-frame clones alone and lacks a portion of them. Among 200,000 to 300,000 clones listed, over 75% were seen once. Sequences were obtained from peripheral blood. The receptors shown here come from a man aged 30-40 years who had recovered from COVID-19.

V gene TRBV6-5 combines with J gene TRBJ1-1; possibly TRBD1 for D (6 bases). This CDR3 has 15 residues. Trimming took 2 bases from V and 6 from J, leaving 16 bases between them. Germline-derived CDR1 and CDR2 are MNHEY and SVGAGI. This CDR3 is CASSYGGGRVAEAFF. Written as DNA, the CDR3 is TGTGCCAGCAGTTACGGCGGGGGGCGAGTCGCTGAAGCTTTCTTT.

V usage is TRBV19 and J usage is TRBJ2-5; D perhaps matches TRBD2 (6 bases). The germline V gene encodes CDR1 LNHDA and CDR2 SQIVND (reference sequence). Trimming cost V 4 bases and J 5 bases, with 17 bases left between them. This CDR3 has 15 amino acids. This CDR3 is CASSTRGTSAETQYF. In nucleotides, the CDR3 is TGTGCCAGTAGTACCCGAGGGACTTCCGCGGAGACCCAGTACTTC. Based on the CDR3 plus reference TRBV19 and TRBJ2-5, the full variable domain is DGGITQSPKYLFRKEGQNVTLSCEQNLNHDAMYWYRQDPGQGLRLIYYSQIVNDFQKGDIAEGYSVSREKKESFPLTVTSAQKNPTAFYLCASSTRGTSAETQYFGPGTRLLVL.

CDR3 nucleotide sequence: TGTGCCAGCTCACCACCTTCCATCAGCACAGATACGCAGTATTTT. As protein: CASSPPSISTDTQYF. V usage is TRBV18 and J usage is TRBJ2-3; D unresolved. The V gene's germline CDR1 is KGHSH and CDR2 LQKENI. The CDR3 consists of 15 residues. V lost 0 bases and J 0 bases, leaving 7 bases between the germline ends.

The V and J genes are TRBV10-3 and TRBJ2-5; weak D call: TRBD1 (6 bases). CDR3 size: 13 residues. V lost 10 bases to trimming and J lost 3 bases, with 15 bases between them. Looked up from germline, CDR1 is ENHRY and CDR2 is SYGVKD. The CDR3 region is CATRTVDKETQYF. The CDR3 region has the DNA TGTGCCACAAGGACAGTAGATAAAGAGACCCAGTACTTC.

The J gene is TRBJ1-1, the V gene TRBV5-1, with D perhaps matching TRBD1 (5 bases). V was cut by 0 bases and J by 1 base, with 10 bases left in between. Germline V lookup: CDR1 SGHRS, CDR2 YFSETQ. This CDR3 region has 15 residues. The DNA for the CDR3 is TGCGCCAGCAGCTTGGGGGGCGTTCGGAACACTGAAGCTTTCTTT. Encoded protein: CASSLGGVRNTEAFF.

This clone was counted a single time. This rearrangement joins TRBV6-5 to TRBJ1-5; weak D call: TRBD1 (5 bases). CDR3 length equals 16 residues. CDR1 is MNHEY, CDR2 SVGAGI, per germline. V gave up 3 bases and J gave up 2 bases, with 14 bases separating them. CDR3: CASSYPGLLGNQPQHF. CDR3 sequence (DNA): TGTGCCAGCAGTTATCCGGGACTTCTGGGCAATCAGCCCCAGCATTTT.

This clone was observed a handful of times. CDR3 sequence reads: CASSQSGTGAYEQYV. CDR3 nucleotides: TGTGCCAGCAGTCAATCCGGGACAGGTGCTTACGAGCAGTACGTC. J is TRBJ2-7 and V is TRBV28; 8 bases line up with TRBD1. After removal of 5 bases from V and 4 bases from J, the junction contained 10 bases not matched to a gene. Germline V gene lookup returns CDR1 MDHEN and CDR2 SYDVKM. The CDR3 is 15 residues long.

V is TRBV2 and J is TRBJ1-5; D is possibly TRBD1 (6 bases). Germline lookup yields CDR1 SNHLY and CDR2 FYNNEI. This CDR3 has 14 residues. With 5 bases removed from V and 7 bases from J, the gap between germline ends came to 15 bases. The chain's CDR3 is CASSTHRVSQPQHF. CDR3 in DNA: TGTGCCAGCAGTACGCACAGGGTTTCCCAGCCCCAGCATTTT.

This clone was recorded a few times. The chain recombines TRBV7-9 with TRBJ1-1; D gene uncertain. Germline lookup yields CDR1 SEHNR and CDR2 FQNEAQ (reference sequence). The V end was cut by 0 bases, the J end by 4 bases, with 12 bases between. The CDR3 runs to 15 residues. This CDR3 is CASSLAIAAVTEAFF. The CDR3 DNA sequence: TGTGCCAGCAGCTTAGCGATCGCGGCCGTCACTGAAGCTTTCTTT. Looking up the rest from reference TRBV7-9 and TRBJ1-1 gives the full variable domain: DTGVSQNPRHKITKRGQNVTFRCDPISEHNRLYWYRQTLGQGPEFLTYFQNEAQLEKSRLLSDRFSAERPKGSFSTLEIQRTEQGDSAMYLCASSLAIAAVTEAFFGQGTRLTVV.

The chain carries TRBV6-5 and TRBJ1-1; D uncertain. V was clipped by 7 bases and J by 0 bases, with 12 bases between them. Per the germline V gene, CDR1 is MNHEY and CDR2 is SVGAGI. The CDR3 loop spans 14 amino acids. The CDR3 here is CASTLTVMNTEAFF. The CDR3 DNA sequence: TGTGCCAGCACCCTAACAGTTATGAACACTGAAGCTTTCTTT.

This clone was picked up one time. The chain couples TRBV18 to TRBJ2-7; 10 nucleotides match TRBD1. Germline trimming cut 3 bases from V and 1 base from J; bases unmatched to any gene: 9. Germline V gene data show CDR1 as KGHSH and CDR2 as LQKENI. The CDR3 length is 17 residues. CDR3 nucleotide sequence: TGTGCCAGCTCACCGCGCGACAGGGGGCATACTTCCTACGAGCAGTACGTC. Translation gives CASSPRDRGHTSYEQYV.

The chain employs TRBV3-1 (or the pseudogene TRBV3-2) and TRBJ2-2; possibly TRBD1 for D (6 bases). V lost 2 bases and J 3 bases, leaving 7 bases between the germline ends. The CDR3 length is 14 residues. Germline V gene data show CDR1 as LGHDT and CDR2 as YNNKEL (reference sequence). The CDR3 is CASSQQGHTGELFF. The DNA for the CDR3 is TGTGCCAGCAGCCAACAGGGGCACACCGGGGAGCTGTTTTTT.

The V and J genes are TRBV27 and TRBJ1-5; 11 bases are shared with TRBD1. Germline assignment: CDR1 MNHEY and CDR2 SMNVEV (reference sequence). V lost 6 bases to trimming and J lost 7 bases; unmatched junction nucleotides: 5. The length of the CDR3 is 14 residues. CDR3 in amino acids: CASSWTGGEQPQHF. For the CDR3, the DNA is TGTGCCAGCAGCTGGACAGGGGGCGAACAGCCCCAGCATTTT.